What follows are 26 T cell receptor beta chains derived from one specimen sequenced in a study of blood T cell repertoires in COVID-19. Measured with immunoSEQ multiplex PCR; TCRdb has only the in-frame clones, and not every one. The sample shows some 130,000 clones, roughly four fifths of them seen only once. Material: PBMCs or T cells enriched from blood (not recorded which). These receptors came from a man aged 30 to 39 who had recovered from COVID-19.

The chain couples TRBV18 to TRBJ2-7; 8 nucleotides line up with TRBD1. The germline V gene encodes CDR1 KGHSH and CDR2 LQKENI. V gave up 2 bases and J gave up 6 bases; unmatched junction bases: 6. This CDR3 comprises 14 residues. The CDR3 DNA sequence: TGTGCCAGCTCACCAAAGGACAGGGTCGTCGAGCAGTACGTC. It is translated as CASSPKDRVVEQYV.

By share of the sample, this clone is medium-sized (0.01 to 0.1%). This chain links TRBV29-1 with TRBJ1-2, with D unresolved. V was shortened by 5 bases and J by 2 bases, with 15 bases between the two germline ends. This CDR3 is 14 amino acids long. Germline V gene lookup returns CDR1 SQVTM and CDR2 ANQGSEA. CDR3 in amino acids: CSVRTRSGNYGYTF. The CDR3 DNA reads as TGCAGCGTTAGAACGAGGTCGGGAAACTATGGCTACACCTTC.

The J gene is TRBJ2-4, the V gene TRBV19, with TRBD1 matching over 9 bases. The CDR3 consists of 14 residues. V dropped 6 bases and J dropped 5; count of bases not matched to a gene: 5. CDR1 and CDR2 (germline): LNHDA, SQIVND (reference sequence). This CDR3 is CASRLRDRENIQYF. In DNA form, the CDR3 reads TGTGCCAGTAGACTCCGGGACAGGGAAAACATTCAGTACTTC.

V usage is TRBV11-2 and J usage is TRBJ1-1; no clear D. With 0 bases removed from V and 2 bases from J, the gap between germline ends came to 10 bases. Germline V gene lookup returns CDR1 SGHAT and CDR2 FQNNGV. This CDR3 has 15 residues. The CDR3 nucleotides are TGTGCCAGCAGCTTAGAGGCAGGCCTCAACACTGAAGCTTTCTTT. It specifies CASSLEAGLNTEAFF.

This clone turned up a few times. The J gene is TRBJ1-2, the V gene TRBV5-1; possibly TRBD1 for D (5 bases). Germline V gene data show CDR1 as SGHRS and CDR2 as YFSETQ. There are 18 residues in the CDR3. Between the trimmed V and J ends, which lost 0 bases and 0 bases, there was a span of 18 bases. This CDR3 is CASSLARGPLQANYGYTF. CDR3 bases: TGCGCCAGCAGCTTGGCGCGGGGCCCGCTTCAAGCTAACTATGGCTACACCTTC.

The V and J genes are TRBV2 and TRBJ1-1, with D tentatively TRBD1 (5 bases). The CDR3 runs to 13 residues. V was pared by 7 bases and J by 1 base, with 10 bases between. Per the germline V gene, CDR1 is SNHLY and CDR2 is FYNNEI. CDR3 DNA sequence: TGTGCCAGCATCCCCGGGGGGAACACTGAAGCTTTCTTT. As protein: CASIPGGNTEAFF. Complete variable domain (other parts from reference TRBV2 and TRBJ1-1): EPEVTQTPSHQVTQMGQEVILRCVPISNHLYFYWYRQILGQKVEFLVSFYNNEISEKSEIFDDQFSVERPDGSNFTLKIRSTKLEDSAMYFCASIPGGNTEAFFGQGTRLTVV.

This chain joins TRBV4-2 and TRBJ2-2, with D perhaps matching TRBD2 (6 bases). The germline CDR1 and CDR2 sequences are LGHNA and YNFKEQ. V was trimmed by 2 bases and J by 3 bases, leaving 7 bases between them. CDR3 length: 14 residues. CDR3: CASSQRLDTGELFF. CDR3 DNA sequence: TGTGCCAGCAGCCAAAGACTAGACACCGGGGAGCTGTTTTTT.

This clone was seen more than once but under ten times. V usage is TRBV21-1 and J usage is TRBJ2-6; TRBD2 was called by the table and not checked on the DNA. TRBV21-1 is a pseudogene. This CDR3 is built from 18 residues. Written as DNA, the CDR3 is TGTGCCAGCAGCAGCCCCAGAGCGGGAGGGACTGGGGCCAACGTCCTGACTTTC. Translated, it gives CASSSPRAGGTGANVLTF.

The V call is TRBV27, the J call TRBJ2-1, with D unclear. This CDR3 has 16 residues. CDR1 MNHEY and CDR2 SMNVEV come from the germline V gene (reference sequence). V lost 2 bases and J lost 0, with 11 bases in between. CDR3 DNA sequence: TGTGCCAGCAGTTTACGATCCTCGAGCTCCTACAATGAGCAGTTCTTC. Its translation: CASSLRSSSSYNEQFF.

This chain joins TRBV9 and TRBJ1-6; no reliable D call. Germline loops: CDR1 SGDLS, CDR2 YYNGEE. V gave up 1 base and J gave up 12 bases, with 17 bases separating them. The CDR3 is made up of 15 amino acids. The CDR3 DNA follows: TGTGCCAGCAGCGTACGAGGGTACGGGAACGAACCCCTCCACTTT. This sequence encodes CASSVRGYGNEPLHF.

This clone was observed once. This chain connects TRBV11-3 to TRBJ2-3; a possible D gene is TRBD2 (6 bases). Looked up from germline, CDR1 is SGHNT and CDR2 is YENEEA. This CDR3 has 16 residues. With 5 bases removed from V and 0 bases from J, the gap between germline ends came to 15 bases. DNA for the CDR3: TGTGCCAGCAGCCCAGGACTTAGCGGAAGCACAGATACGCAGTATTTT. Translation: CASSPGLSGSTDTQYF.

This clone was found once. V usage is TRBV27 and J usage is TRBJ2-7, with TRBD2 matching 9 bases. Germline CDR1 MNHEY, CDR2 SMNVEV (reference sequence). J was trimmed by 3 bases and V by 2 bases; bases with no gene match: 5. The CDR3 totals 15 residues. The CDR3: CASSLGAGGFYEQYF. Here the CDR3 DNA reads TGTGCCAGCAGTTTAGGAGCGGGAGGTTTCTACGAGCAGTACTTC.

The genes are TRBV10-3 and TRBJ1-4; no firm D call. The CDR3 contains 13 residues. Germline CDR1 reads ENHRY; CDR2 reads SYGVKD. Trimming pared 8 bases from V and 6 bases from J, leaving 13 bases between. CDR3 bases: TGTGCCATCTCTGGAACTGCGGATGAAAAACTGTTTTTT. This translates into CAISGTADEKLFF.

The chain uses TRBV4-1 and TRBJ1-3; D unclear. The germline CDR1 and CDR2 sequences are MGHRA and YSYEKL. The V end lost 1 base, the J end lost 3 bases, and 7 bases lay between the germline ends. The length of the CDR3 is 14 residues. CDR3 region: CASSQGLFGNTIYF. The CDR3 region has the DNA TGCGCCAGCAGCCAAGGGCTTTTTGGAAACACCATATATTTT.

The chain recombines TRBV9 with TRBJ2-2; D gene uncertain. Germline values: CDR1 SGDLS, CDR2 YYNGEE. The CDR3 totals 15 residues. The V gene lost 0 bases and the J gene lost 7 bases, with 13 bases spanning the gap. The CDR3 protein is CASSVGWSVDGELFF. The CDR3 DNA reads TGTGCCAGCAGCGTAGGGTGGAGCGTAGACGGGGAGCTGTTTTTT.

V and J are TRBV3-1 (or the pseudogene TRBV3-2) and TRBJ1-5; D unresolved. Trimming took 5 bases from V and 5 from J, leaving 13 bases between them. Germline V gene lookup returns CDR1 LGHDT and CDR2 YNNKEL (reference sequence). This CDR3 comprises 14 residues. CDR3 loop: CASSLEHHHQPQHF. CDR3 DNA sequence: TGTGCCAGCAGCTTGGAGCATCATCATCAGCCCCAGCATTTT.

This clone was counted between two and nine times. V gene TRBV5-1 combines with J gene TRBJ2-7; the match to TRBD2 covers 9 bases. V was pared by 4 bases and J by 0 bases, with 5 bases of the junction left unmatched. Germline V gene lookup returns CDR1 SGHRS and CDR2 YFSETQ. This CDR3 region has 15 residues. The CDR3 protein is CASSQGLANSYEQYF. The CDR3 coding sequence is TGCGCCAGCAGCCAAGGACTAGCGAACTCCTACGAGCAGTACTTC. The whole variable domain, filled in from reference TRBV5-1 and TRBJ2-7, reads KAGVTQTPRYLIKTRGQQVTLSCSPISGHRSVSWYQQTPGQGLQFLFEYFSETQRNKGNFPGRFSGRQFSNSRSEMNVSTLELGDSALYLCASSQGLANSYEQYFGPGTRLTVT.

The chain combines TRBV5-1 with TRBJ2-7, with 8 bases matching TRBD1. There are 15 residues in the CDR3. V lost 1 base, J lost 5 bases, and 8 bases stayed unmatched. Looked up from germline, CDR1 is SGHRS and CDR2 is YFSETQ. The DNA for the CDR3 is TGCGCCAGCAGCTTGAGCGGACAGGGCTCGGACGAGCAGTACTTC. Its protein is CASSLSGQGSDEQYF.

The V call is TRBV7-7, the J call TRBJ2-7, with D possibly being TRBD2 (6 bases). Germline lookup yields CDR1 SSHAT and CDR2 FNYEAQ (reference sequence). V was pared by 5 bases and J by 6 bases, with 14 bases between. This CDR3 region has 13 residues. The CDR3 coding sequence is TGTGCCAGCAGCAACGACTTGCGGGGCGAGCAGTACTTC. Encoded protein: CASSNDLRGEQYF.

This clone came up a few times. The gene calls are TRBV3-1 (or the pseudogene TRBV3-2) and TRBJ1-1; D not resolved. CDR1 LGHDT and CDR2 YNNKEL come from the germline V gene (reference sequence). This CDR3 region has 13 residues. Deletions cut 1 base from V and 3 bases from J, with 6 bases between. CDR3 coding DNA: TGTGCCAGCAGCCAAGCCGGGTACACTGAAGCTTTCTTT. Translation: CASSQAGYTEAFF.

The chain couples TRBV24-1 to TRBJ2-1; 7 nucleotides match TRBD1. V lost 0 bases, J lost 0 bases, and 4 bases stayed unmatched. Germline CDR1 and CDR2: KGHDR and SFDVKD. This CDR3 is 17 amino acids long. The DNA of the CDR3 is TGTGCCACCAGTGATTTGGAGGGGGCGAGCTCCTACAATGAGCAGTTCTTC. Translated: CATSDLEGASSYNEQFF.

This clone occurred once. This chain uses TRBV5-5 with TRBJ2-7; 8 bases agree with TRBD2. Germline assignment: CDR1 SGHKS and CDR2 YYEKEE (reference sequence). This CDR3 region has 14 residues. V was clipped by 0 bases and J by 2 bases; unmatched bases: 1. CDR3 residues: CASSLGLAPYEQYF. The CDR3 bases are TGTGCCAGCAGCTTGGGACTAGCGCCCTACGAGCAGTACTTC.

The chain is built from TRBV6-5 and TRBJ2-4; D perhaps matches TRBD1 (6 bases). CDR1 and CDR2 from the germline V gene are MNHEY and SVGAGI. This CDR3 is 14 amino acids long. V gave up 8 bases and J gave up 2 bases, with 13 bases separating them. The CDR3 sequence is CASPNRDSKNIQYF. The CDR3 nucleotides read TGTGCCAGCCCTAACAGGGATTCCAAAAACATTCAGTACTTC.

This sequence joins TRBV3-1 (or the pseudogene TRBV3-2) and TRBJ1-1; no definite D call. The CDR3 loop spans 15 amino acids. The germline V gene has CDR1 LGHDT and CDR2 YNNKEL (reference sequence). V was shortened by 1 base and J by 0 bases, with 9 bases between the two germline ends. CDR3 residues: CASSQGQLMNTEAFF. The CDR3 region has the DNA TGTGCCAGCAGCCAAGGGCAATTGATGAACACTGAAGCTTTCTTT.

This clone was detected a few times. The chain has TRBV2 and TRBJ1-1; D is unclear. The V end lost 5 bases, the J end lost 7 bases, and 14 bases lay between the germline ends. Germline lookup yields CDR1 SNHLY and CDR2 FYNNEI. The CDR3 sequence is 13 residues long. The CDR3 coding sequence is TGTGCCAGCAGTCCTGGGCCCTTTAATGAAGCTTTCTTT. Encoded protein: CASSPGPFNEAFF.

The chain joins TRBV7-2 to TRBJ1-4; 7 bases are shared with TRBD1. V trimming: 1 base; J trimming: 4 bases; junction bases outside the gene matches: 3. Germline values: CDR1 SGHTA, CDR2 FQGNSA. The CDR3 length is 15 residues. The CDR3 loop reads CASSLGRQGNEKLFF. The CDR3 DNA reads TGTGCCAGCAGCTTAGGCCGACAGGGTAATGAAAAACTGTTTTTT.